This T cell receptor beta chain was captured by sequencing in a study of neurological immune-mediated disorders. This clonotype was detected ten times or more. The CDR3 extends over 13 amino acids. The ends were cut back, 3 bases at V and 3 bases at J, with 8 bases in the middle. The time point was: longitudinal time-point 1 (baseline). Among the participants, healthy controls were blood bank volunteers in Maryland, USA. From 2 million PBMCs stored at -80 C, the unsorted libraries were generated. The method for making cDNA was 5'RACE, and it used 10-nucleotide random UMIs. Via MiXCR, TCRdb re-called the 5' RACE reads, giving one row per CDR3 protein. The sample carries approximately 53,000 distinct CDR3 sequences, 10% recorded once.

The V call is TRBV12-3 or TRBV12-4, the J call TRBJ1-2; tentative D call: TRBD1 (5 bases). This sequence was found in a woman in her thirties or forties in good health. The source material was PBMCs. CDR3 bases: TGTGCCAGCAGTTTTTCCAGGGACTATGGCTACACCTTC. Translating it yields CASSFSRDYGYTF.